This passage covers 27 T cell receptor beta chains from one sample sequenced in a study of blood T cell repertoires in COVID-19. Sequencing used immunoSEQ multiplex PCR; TCRdb keeps in-frame clones, though not all of them. This repertoire shows 270,000 or so clones, roughly four fifths found once; its top ten account for 3.4%. The sequenced material came from PBMCs or T cells enriched from blood (not recorded which). These receptor sequences come from a man in his fifties who had recovered from COVID-19.

This clone has just a few counts. The J gene is TRBJ1-3, the V gene TRBV7-3; possibly TRBD1 for D (5 bases). The CDR3 is 15 residues long. Germline V gene sequence: CDR1 SGHTA, CDR2 FQGTGA. Between the trimmed V and J ends, which lost 5 bases and 2 bases, there was a span of 13 bases. The CDR3: CASSPGGVAGNTIYF. The CDR3 DNA follows: TGTGCCAGCAGCCCTGGAGGGGTGGCTGGAAACACCATATATTTT.

In nucleotides, the CDR3 is TGTGCCAGCAGCTTAGAGCACCGGGACAGGAGACAGTTCTTC. As protein: CASSLEHRDRRQFF. This chain joins TRBV7-6 and TRBJ2-1; TRBD1 matches 8 bases. There are 14 residues in the CDR3. V trimming: 1 base; J trimming: 13 bases; junction bases outside the gene matches: 9. CDR1 is SGHVS and CDR2 is FNYEAQ in the germline V gene.

The chain combines TRBV11-2 with TRBJ2-2, with unresolved D. CDR3 length: 14 amino acids. V lost 5 bases, J lost 6 bases, and 13 bases lay in between. Per the germline V gene, CDR1 is SGHAT and CDR2 is FQNNGV. CDR3 amino acids: CASSQPPGSGELFF. The CDR3 DNA reads as TGTGCCAGCAGCCAACCCCCCGGGTCCGGGGAGCTGTTTTTT.

This clone was seen more than once but under ten times. This chain connects TRBV30 to TRBJ2-7, with D perhaps matching TRBD1 (6 bases). The V gene's germline CDR1 is GTSNPN and CDR2 SVGIG (reference sequence). V lost 4 bases and J 9 bases, leaving 16 bases between the germline ends. This CDR3 comprises 12 residues. CDR3 residues: CAWNVRGVGQYF. The CDR3 DNA reads as TGTGCCTGGAACGTCAGGGGTGTGGGGCAGTACTTC.

The CDR3 sequence is CASSSQGTEAFF. CDR3 DNA: TGTGCCAGCAGCTCACAGGGGACTGAAGCTTTCTTT. The chain has TRBV11-3 and TRBJ1-1, with TRBD1 matching over 7 bases. There are 12 residues in the CDR3. CDR1 SGHNT and CDR2 YENEEA come from the germline V gene. V lost 4 bases and J lost 5; bases outside the gene matches: 1.

This chain connects TRBV5-1 to TRBJ1-3, with D unclear. Trimming pared 9 bases from V and 0 bases from J, leaving 10 bases between. The CDR3 extends over 13 amino acids. From germline, CDR1 is SGHRS and CDR2 YFSETQ. The CDR3 bases are TGCGCCACCACCGACACCTCTGGAAACACCATATATTTT. Amino acid sequence: CATTDTSGNTIYF.

This sequence joins TRBV5-1 and TRBJ2-3, with 8 bases that match TRBD2. CDR1 and CDR2 (germline): SGHRS, YFSETQ. The CDR3 extends over 15 amino acids. The V and J ends lost 2 bases and 3 bases, in that order; junction bases with no gene match: 5. Here the CDR3 reads CASSFVRGGTDTQYF. The CDR3 coding sequence is TGCGCCAGCAGCTTCGTACGCGGGGGGACAGATACGCAGTATTTT.

The chain uses TRBV6-5 and TRBJ2-3; 8 nucleotides align to TRBD2. There are 16 residues in the CDR3. V trimming: 4 bases; J trimming: 4 bases; junction bases outside the gene matches: 10. Germline CDR1 and CDR2: MNHEY and SVGAGI. The chain's CDR3 is CASSSWGSGEADTQYF. The CDR3 DNA follows: TGTGCCAGCAGTTCCTGGGGTAGCGGGGAAGCAGATACGCAGTATTTT.

The chain combines TRBV5-8 with TRBJ2-3, with D possibly being TRBD2 (5 bases). V was shortened by 0 bases and J by 3 bases, with 8 bases between the two germline ends. Germline V CDR1 and CDR2: SGHTS, YDEGEE. The CDR3 sequence is 14 residues long. CDR3 sequence (DNA): TGTGCCAGCAGCTTGGAGAGAGGGACAGATACGCAGTATTTT. Protein sequence: CASSLERGTDTQYF.

V gene TRBV30 combines with J gene TRBJ1-2, with TRBD1 as a possible D gene (6 bases). Trimming shortened V by 2 bases and J by 9 bases, and 13 bases separated the two germline ends. Per the germline V gene, CDR1 is GTSNPN and CDR2 is SVGIG (reference sequence). The CDR3 runs to 12 residues. In DNA, the CDR3 is TGTGCCTGGAGTACAGGGCCTAAGAGCTACACCTTC. Translating gives CAWSTGPKSYTF.

A few counts support this clone. The V gene is TRBV5-6, the J gene TRBJ1-6, with TRBD1 matching over 8 bases. V dropped 4 bases and J dropped 9; count of bases not matched to a gene: 6. Looked up from germline, CDR1 is SGHDT and CDR2 is YYEEEE. This CDR3 contains 14 residues. The CDR3 reads CASSLDRVGSPLHF. The CDR3 region has the DNA TGTGCCAGCAGCCTGGACAGGGTAGGTTCACCCCTCCACTTT.

On this clone: The final CDR3 position lacks the conserved phenylalanine or tryptophan, pointing to a likely read error. The limits of the CDR3 on the DNA are not certain, so only TCRdb's listed CDR3 is given. The rearrangement uses TRBV21-1 and TRBJ2-7; the D segment call TRBD2 is taken from the table without a DNA check. TRBV21-1 is annotated as a pseudogene. The CDR3 has 13 residues if both end residues are counted. CDR3 protein: CASTDPPGLRTCG.

The chain is built from TRBV19 and TRBJ2-1; TRBD2 is a possible D gene (5 bases). This CDR3 contains 12 residues. Germline values: CDR1 LNHDA, CDR2 SQIVND (reference sequence). V was clipped by 10 bases and J by 7 bases, with 14 bases between them. The CDR3 loop reads CATWVRGNEQFF. In DNA form, the CDR3 reads TGTGCCACCTGGGTCCGGGGAAATGAGCAGTTCTTC. Combining the CDR3 with reference TRBV19 and TRBJ2-1 gives the whole variable domain DGGITQSPKYLFRKEGQNVTLSCEQNLNHDAMYWYRQDPGQGLRLIYYSQIVNDFQKGDIAEGYSVSREKKESFPLTVTSAQKNPTAFYLCATWVRGNEQFFGPGTRLTVL.

The rearrangement joins TRBV6-6 to TRBJ1-1, with 8 bases matching TRBD1. Trimming at V came to 6 bases and at J to 0 bases, leaving 15 bases not matched to a gene. This CDR3 has 18 amino acids. The germline CDR1 and CDR2 sequences are MNHNY and SVGAGI (reference sequence). CDR3 nucleotides: TGTGCCAGCAGACGACCGGGCAGGGGGCTGATCGTGAACACTGAAGCTTTCTTT. This gives the protein CASRRPGRGLIVNTEAFF.

V usage is TRBV11-2 and J usage is TRBJ2-7; TRBD1 might be the D (7 bases). V was pared by 5 bases and J by 3 bases, with 20 bases between. This CDR3 has 16 residues. CDR1 is SGHAT and CDR2 is FQNNGV in the germline V gene. The CDR3 loop is CASSPIRGGTDYEQYF. CDR3 sequence (DNA): TGTGCCAGCAGCCCTATCCGGGGCGGGACAGACTACGAGCAGTACTTC.

The rearrangement joins TRBV27 to TRBJ1-5; unclear D gene. Germline V gene sequence: CDR1 MNHEY, CDR2 SMNVEV (reference sequence). This CDR3 spans 15 amino acids. V was shortened by 5 bases and J by 5 bases, with 16 bases between the two germline ends. CDR3 loop: CASSLQPWWDQPQHF. The CDR3 DNA reads as TGTGCCAGCAGTCTACAGCCCTGGTGGGATCAGCCCCAGCATTTT.

This clone came up once. This chain uses TRBV6-5 with TRBJ2-1, with D perhaps TRBD1 (6 bases). Trimming shortened V by 10 bases and J by 0 bases, and 13 bases separated the two germline ends. The germline V gene has CDR1 MNHEY and CDR2 SVGAGI. The CDR3 loop spans 14 amino acids. The CDR3 DNA reads TGTGCCACCTATACAGGGTTCTCCTACAATGAGCAGTTCTTC. Its protein product is CATYTGFSYNEQFF.

This sequence joins TRBV7-8 and TRBJ2-1, with 9 bases lining up with TRBD2. The junction had 9 bases not matched to a gene; V was cut back by 3 bases and J by 6 bases. The CDR3 consists of 16 residues. The V gene's germline CDR1 is SGHVS and CDR2 FQNEAQ. As DNA, the CDR3 is TGTGCCAGCAGCTTGATTCGCAGCGGGAGGACCAATGAGCAGTTCTTC. It specifies CASSLIRSGRTNEQFF.

This chain's CDR3 is CASSPRSPPEQFF. CDR3 nucleotides: TGTGCCAGCAGCCCCCGGAGCCCCCCTGAGCAGTTCTTC. J is TRBJ2-1 and V is TRBV3-1 (or the pseudogene TRBV3-2); D is ambiguous. This CDR3 is 13 amino acids long. Germline V CDR1 and CDR2: LGHDT, YNNKEL (reference sequence). Trimming removed 4 bases from V and 9 bases from J, with 13 bases in between.

This chain uses TRBV27 with TRBJ1-6, with D possibly TRBD1 on 5 matching bases. The CDR3 runs 15 residues. Germline loops: CDR1 MNHEY, CDR2 SMNVEV (reference sequence). The V gene lost 1 base and the J gene lost 10 bases, with 14 bases spanning the gap. The CDR3 spells CASSLFWQGGSPLHF. The CDR3 DNA sequence: TGTGCCAGCAGTTTATTCTGGCAGGGTGGCTCACCCCTCCACTTT.

V usage is TRBV4-2 and J usage is TRBJ2-3, with D perhaps TRBD2 (6 bases). V lost 1 base to trimming and J lost 0 bases, with 8 bases between them. The CDR3 totals 15 residues. Germline V gene sequence: CDR1 LGHNA, CDR2 YNFKEQ. The CDR3 sequence: CASSQGAGSTDTQYF. CDR3 nucleotide sequence: TGTGCCAGCAGCCAAGGGGCGGGAAGCACAGATACGCAGTATTTT.

J is TRBJ2-1 and V is TRBV27; TRBD1 is a possible D gene (6 bases). CDR1 and CDR2 (germline): MNHEY, SMNVEV (reference sequence). This CDR3 is built from 14 residues. Trimming took off 7 bases at V and 2 bases at J, with 12 bases between the two ends. The CDR3 sequence is CASIAGDTYNEQFF. The CDR3 bases are TGTGCCAGCATTGCAGGGGACACCTACAATGAGCAGTTCTTC.

The chain carries TRBV28 and TRBJ2-5, with D possibly matching TRBD2 (5 bases). With 6 bases removed from V and 2 bases from J, the gap between germline ends came to 7 bases. From germline, CDR1 is MDHEN and CDR2 SYDVKM. CDR3 length equals 12 residues. Here the CDR3 DNA reads TGTGCCAGCAGCGGGGTTCAAGAGACCCAGTACTTC. This encodes CASSGVQETQYF.

The V gene is TRBV27, the J gene TRBJ1-5; the match to TRBD1 covers 11 bases. Germline V gene lookup returns CDR1 MNHEY and CDR2 SMNVEV (reference sequence). Trimming removed 2 bases from V and 7 bases from J; junction bases left unmatched: 7. This CDR3 region has 16 residues. The CDR3 is CASSLGTGGGSQPQHF. CDR3 DNA: TGTGCCAGCAGTTTAGGGACAGGGGGAGGGTCGCAGCCCCAGCATTTT.

This rearrangement joins TRBV10-3 to TRBJ2-7; 16 bases map to TRBD2. Germline trimming cut 4 bases from V and 3 bases from J; bases unmatched to any gene: 3. Germline lookup yields CDR1 ENHRY and CDR2 SYGVKD. The CDR3 totals 16 residues. CDR3 in amino acids: CAISGGTSGRDYEQYF. DNA of the CDR3: TGTGCCATCAGTGGTGGGACTAGCGGGAGGGACTACGAGCAGTACTTC.

The V gene is TRBV12-3 or TRBV12-4, the J gene TRBJ1-5; D not certain. The CDR3 runs 12 residues. V shed 5 bases and J shed 11 bases, with 13 bases lying between them. For the CDR3, the DNA is TGTGCCAGCAGTGACGACACCTTGGCCCAGCATTTT. Its protein is CASSDDTLAQHF.

The CDR3 is CARRGDPTYEQYF. As DNA, the CDR3 is TGTGCGCGACGAGGTGACCCGACCTACGAGCAGTACTTC. This sequence joins TRBV21-1 and TRBJ2-7; the table calls TRBD2, which could not be checked here. TRBV21-1 is designated a pseudogene. The CDR3 is 13 amino acids.